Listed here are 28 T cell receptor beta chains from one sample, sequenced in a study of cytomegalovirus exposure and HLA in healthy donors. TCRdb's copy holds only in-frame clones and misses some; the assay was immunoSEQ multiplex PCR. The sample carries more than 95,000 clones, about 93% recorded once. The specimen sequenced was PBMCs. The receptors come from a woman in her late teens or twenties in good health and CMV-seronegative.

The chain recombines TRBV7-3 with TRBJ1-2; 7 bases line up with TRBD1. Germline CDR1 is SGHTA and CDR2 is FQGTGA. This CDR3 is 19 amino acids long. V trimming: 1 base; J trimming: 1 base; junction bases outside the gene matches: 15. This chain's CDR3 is CASSLILRLGQPINYGYTF. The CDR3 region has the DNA TGTGCCAGCAGCTTAATTCTTCGTCTGGGACAGCCTATTAACTATGGCTACACCTTC.

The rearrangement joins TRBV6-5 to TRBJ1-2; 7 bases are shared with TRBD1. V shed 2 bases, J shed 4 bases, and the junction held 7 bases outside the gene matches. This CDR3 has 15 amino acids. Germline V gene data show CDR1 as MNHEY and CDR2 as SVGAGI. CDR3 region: CASSYDRQGTYGYTF. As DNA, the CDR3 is TGTGCCAGCAGTTACGACAGACAGGGCACCTATGGCTACACCTTC.

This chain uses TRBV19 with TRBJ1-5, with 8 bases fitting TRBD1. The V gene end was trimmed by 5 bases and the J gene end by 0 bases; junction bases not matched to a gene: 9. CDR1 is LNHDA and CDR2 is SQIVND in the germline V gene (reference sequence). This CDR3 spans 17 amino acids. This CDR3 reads CASSFRGPPYSNQPQHF. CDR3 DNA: TGTGCCAGTAGTTTCAGGGGGCCCCCTTATAGCAATCAGCCCCAGCATTTT. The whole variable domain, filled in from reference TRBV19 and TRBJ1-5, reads DGGITQSPKYLFRKEGQNVTLSCEQNLNHDAMYWYRQDPGQGLRLIYYSQIVNDFQKGDIAEGYSVSREKKESFPLTVTSAQKNPTAFYLCASSFRGPPYSNQPQHFGDGTRLSIL.

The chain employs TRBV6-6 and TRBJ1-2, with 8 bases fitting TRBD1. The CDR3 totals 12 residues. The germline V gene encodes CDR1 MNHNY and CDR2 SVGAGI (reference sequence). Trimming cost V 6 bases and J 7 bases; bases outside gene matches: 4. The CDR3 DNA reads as TGTGCCAGCAGCCCGACAGGGGTTGGCTACACCTTC. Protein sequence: CASSPTGVGYTF.

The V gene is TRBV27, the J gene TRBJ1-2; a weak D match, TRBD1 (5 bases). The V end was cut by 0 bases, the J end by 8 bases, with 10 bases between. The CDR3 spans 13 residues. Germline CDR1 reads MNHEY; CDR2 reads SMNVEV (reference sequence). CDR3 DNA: TGTGCCAGCAGTTTATCTGGAGGGGCGGGCTACACCTTC. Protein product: CASSLSGGAGYTF.

The CDR3 DNA sequence: TGTGCCAGCAGCAAACAGCCAACTAATGAAAAACTGTTTTTT. Protein sequence: CASSKQPTNEKLFF. The rearrangement links TRBV6-5 to TRBJ1-4; D uncertain. CDR1 is MNHEY and CDR2 is SVGAGI in the germline V gene. This CDR3 region has 14 residues. The V end lost 6 bases, the J end lost 0 bases, and 8 bases lay between the germline ends.

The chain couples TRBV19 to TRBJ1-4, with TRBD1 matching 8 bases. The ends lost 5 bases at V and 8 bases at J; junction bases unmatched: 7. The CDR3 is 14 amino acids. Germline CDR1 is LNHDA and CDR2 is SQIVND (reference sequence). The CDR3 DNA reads TGTGCCAGTAGTCGGACAGGGAGAGACGAAAAACTGTTTTTT. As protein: CASSRTGRDEKLFF.

The chain's CDR3 is CASSLPSGRTTDTQYF. Written as DNA, the CDR3 is TGCGCCAGCAGCTTGCCCAGCGGGAGGACGACAGATACGCAGTATTTT. This chain connects TRBV5-1 to TRBJ2-3, with TRBD2 identical over 9 bases. CDR1 is SGHRS, CDR2 YFSETQ, per germline. Trimming at V came to 1 base and at J to 3 bases, leaving 6 bases not matched to a gene. This CDR3 contains 16 residues.

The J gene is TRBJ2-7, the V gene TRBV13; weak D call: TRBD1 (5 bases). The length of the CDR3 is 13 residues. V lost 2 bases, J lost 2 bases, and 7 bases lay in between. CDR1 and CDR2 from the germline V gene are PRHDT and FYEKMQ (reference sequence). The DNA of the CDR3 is TGTGCCAGCAGCTTACAACAGGCCTACGAGCAGTACTTC. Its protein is CASSLQQAYEQYF.

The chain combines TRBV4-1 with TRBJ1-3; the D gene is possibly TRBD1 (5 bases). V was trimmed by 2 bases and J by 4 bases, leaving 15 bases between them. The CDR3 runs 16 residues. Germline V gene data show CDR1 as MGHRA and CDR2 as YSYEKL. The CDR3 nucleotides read TGCGCCAGCAGCCAACCTACCTCCCGGGGGGGAAACACCATATATTTT. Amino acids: CASSQPTSRGGNTIYF.

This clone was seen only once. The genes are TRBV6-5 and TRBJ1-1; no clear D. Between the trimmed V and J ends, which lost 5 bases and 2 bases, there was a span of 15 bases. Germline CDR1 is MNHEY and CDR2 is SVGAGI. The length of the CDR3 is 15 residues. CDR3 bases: TGTGCCAGCAGTCCCCTCCAGAATTTCAACACTGAAGCTTTCTTT. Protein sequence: CASSPLQNFNTEAFF.

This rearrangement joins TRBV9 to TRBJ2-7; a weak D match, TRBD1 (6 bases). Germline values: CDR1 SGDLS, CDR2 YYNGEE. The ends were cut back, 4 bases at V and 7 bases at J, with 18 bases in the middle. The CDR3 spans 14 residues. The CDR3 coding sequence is TGTGCCAGCAGCCCCACCGGGACAACCAGTGAGCAGTACTTC. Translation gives CASSPTGTTSEQYF.

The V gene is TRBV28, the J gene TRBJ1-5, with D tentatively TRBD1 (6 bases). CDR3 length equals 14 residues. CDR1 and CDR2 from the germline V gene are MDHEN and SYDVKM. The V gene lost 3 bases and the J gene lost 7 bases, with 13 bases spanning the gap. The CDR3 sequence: CASSFGGARQPQHF. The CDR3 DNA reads TGTGCCAGCAGTTTCGGGGGGGCTCGGCAGCCCCAGCATTTT.

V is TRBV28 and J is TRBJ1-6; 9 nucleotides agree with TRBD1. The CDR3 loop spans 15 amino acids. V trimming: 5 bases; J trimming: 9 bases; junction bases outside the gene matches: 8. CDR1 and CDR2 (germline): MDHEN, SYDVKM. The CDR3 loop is CASSITGGSGSPLHF. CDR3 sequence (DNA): TGTGCCAGCAGTATAACAGGGGGCTCCGGTTCACCCCTCCACTTT.

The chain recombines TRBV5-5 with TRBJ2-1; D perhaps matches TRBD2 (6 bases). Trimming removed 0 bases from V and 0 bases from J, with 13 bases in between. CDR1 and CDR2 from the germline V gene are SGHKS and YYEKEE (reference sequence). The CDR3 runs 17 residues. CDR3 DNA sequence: TGTGCCAGCAGCTTGGGAACTAGCCGATCCTCCTACAATGAGCAGTTCTTC. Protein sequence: CASSLGTSRSSYNEQFF. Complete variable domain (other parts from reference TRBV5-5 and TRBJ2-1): DAGVTQSPTHLIKTRGQQVTLRCSPISGHKSVSWYQQVLGQGPQFIFQYYEKEERGRGNFPDRFSARQFPNYSSELNVNALLLGDSALYLCASSLGTSRSSYNEQFFGPGTRLTVL.

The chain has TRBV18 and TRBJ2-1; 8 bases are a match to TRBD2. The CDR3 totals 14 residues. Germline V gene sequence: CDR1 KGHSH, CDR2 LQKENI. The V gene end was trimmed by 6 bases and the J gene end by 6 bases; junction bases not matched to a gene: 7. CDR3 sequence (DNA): TGTGCCAGCTCCCAAGCGGGAGATGTCAATGAGCAGTTCTTC. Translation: CASSQAGDVNEQFF.

The CDR3: CASSLSGRARWDTQYF. In DNA, the CDR3 is TGCGCCAGCAGCCTAAGCGGGAGGGCCCGGTGGGATACGCAGTATTTT. This sequence joins TRBV4-1 and TRBJ2-3; TRBD2 aligns across 10 bases. The CDR3 totals 16 residues. From germline, CDR1 is MGHRA and CDR2 YSYEKL. V lost 4 bases, J lost 6 bases, and 10 bases stayed unmatched.

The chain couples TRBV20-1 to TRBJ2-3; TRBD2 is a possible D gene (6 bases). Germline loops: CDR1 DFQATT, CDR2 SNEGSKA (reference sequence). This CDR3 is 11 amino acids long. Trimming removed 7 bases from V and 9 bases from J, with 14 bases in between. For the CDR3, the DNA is TGCAGTGTGGAGGGCGGGTGGACGCAGTATTTT. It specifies CSVEGGWTQYF.

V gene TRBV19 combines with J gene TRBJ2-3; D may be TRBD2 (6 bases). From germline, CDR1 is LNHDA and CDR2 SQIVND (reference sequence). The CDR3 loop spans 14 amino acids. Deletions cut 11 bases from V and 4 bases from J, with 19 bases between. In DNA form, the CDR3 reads TGTGCCGCGGCTCCGACTAGTTTCGCAGATACGCAGTATTTT. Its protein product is CAAAPTSFADTQYF.

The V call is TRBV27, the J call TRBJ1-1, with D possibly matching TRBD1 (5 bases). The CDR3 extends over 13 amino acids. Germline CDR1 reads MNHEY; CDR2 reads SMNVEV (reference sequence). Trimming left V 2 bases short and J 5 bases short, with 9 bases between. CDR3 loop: CASSLDRRTEAFF. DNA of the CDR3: TGTGCCAGCAGTTTAGACAGACGAACTGAAGCTTTCTTT.

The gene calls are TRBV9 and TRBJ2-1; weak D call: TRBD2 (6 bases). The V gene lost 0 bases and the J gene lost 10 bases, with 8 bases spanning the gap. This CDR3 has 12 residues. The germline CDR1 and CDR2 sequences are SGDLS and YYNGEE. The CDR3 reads CASSVAGREQFF. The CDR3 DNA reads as TGTGCCAGCAGCGTAGCAGGGAGGGAGCAGTTCTTC.

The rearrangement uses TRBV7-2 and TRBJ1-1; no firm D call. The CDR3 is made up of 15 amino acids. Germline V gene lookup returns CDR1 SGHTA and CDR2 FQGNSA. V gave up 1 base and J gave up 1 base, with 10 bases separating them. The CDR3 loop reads CASSLGEAWNTEAFF. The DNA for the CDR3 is TGTGCCAGCAGCTTAGGAGAGGCTTGGAACACTGAAGCTTTCTTT.

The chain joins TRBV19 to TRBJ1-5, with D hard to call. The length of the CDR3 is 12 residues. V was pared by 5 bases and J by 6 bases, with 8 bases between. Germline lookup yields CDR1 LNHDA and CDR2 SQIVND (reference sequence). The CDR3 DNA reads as TGTGCCAGTAGTGGGCCCCGTCAGCCCCAGCATTTT. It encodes CASSGPRQPQHF.

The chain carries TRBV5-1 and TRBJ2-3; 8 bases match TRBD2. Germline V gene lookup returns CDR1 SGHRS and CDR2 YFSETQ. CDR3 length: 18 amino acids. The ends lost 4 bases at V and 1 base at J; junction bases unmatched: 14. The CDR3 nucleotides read TGCGCCAGCAGCATTTGGGGACTAGAGACTCGGGGCACAGATACGCAGTATTTT. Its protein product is CASSIWGLETRGTDTQYF.

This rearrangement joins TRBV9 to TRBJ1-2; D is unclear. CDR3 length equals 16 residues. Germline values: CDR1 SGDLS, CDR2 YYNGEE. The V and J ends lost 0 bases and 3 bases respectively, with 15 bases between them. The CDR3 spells CASSVASGMGYYGYTF. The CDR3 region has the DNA TGTGCCAGCAGCGTAGCTTCCGGGATGGGGTACTATGGCTACACCTTC. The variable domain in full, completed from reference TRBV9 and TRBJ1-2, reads DSGVTQTPKHLITATGQRVTLRCSPRSGDLSVYWYQQSLDQGLQFLIQYYNGEERAKGNILERFSAQQFPDLHSELNLSSLELGDSALYFCASSVASGMGYYGYTFGSGTRLTVV.

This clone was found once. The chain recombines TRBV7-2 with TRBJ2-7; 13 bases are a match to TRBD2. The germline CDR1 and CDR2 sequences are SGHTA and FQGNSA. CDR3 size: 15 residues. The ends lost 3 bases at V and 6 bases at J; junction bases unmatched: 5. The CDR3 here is CASSLSTSGRGEQYF. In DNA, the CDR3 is TGTGCCAGCAGCTTGTCAACTAGCGGGAGGGGCGAGCAGTACTTC.

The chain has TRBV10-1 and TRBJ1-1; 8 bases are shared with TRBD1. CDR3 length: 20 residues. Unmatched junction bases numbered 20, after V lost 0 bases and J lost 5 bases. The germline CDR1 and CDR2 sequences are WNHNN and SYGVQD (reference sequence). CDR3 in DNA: TGCGCCAGCAGTGAGTCAGGGAATGGGAGGCAGGGGGCGATGTGTACTGAAGCTTTCTTT. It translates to CASSESGNGRQGAMCTEAFF.

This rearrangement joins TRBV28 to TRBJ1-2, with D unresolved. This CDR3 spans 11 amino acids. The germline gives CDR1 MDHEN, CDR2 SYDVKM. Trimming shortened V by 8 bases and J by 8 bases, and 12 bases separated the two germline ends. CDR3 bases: TGTGCCAGCCGCGACACATCGGGCTACACCTTC. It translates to CASRDTSGYTF.